These 20 T cell receptor beta chains originate from one sample sequenced in a study of blood T cell repertoires in COVID-19. Measured with immunoSEQ multiplex PCR; TCRdb has only the in-frame clones, and not every one. The data show approximately 300,000 clones, 90% seen once. Sequenced material: peripheral blood. Receptors originate from a woman in her thirties or forties with COVID-19, enrolled during active disease.

J is TRBJ2-5 and V is TRBV7-6; 7 nucleotides line up with TRBD1. The CDR3 covers 15 residues. The germline V gene encodes CDR1 SGHVS and CDR2 FNYEAQ. Trimming cost V 4 bases and J 6 bases; bases outside gene matches: 11. CDR3 nucleotides: TGTGCCAGCAGCTCCCTCTCGGGGACAGCTCAGACCCAGTACTTC. Residues: CASSSLSGTAQTQYF.

The chain employs TRBV5-4 and TRBJ1-2; 9 nucleotides match TRBD1. Losses at the gene ends were 2 bases for V and 6 bases for J; bases not matched to a gene: 8. The germline V gene has CDR1 SGHNT and CDR2 YYREEE (reference sequence). The CDR3 totals 15 residues. The CDR3 reads CASSFLQGAFDGYTF. The CDR3, as DNA: TGTGCCAGCAGCTTCCTACAGGGGGCTTTCGATGGCTACACCTTC.

The CDR3 spells CASSFAGTVNEKLFF. The CDR3 region has the DNA TGTGCCAGCAGCTTTGCCGGGACAGTTAATGAAAAACTGTTTTTT. The chain has TRBV7-2 and TRBJ1-4; TRBD1 aligns across 7 bases. J was trimmed by 4 bases and V by 3 bases; bases with no gene match: 5. From germline, CDR1 is SGHTA and CDR2 FQGNSA. This CDR3 spans 15 amino acids.

J is TRBJ2-5 and V is TRBV1; TRBD2, the table's D call, lacks a check against the DNA. TRBV1 is labeled a pseudogene. The CDR3 loop spans 18 amino acids. CDR3: CTSSPSSGLVAVLETQYF. CDR3 DNA: TGCACCAGCAGCCCTTCTAGCGGACTCGTGGCGGTCCTCGAGACCCAGTACTTC.

This clone was picked up one time. The J gene is TRBJ2-5, the V gene TRBV6-2 or TRBV6-3; D unclear. The V gene's germline CDR1 is MNHEY and CDR2 SVGEGT. Trimming removed 2 bases at V and 4 bases at J, with 11 bases between. This CDR3 region has 14 residues. DNA of the CDR3: TGTGCCAGCAGTTACAAGCCCCCCCTAGAGACCCAGTACTTC. Residues: CASSYKPPLETQYF.

This clone is a singleton in its sample. The chain recombines TRBV19 with TRBJ1-2, with 7 bases lining up with TRBD1. The CDR3 extends over 15 amino acids. Germline CDR1 LNHDA, CDR2 SQIVND (reference sequence). Trimming took 6 bases from V and 7 from J; bases not matched to a gene: 14. DNA for the CDR3: TGTGCCAGTAGCGCTGACCCGGGACAGACTCCTGGCTACACCTTC. Its protein product is CASSADPGQTPGYTF.

The gene calls are TRBV28 and TRBJ2-6; TRBD1 matches at 7 bases. The CDR3 consists of 17 residues. The V gene end was trimmed by 7 bases and the J gene end by 4 bases; junction bases not matched to a gene: 13. Per the germline V gene, CDR1 is MDHEN and CDR2 is SYDVKM. CDR3 amino acids: CASNSLPQGYGANVLTF. The CDR3 bases are TGTGCCAGCAATTCCCTTCCACAGGGGTACGGGGCCAACGTCCTGACTTTC.

This clone was seen a single time. The chain uses TRBV20-1 and TRBJ2-7; D gene unclear. The CDR3 extends over 11 amino acids. Germline V gene lookup returns CDR1 DFQATT and CDR2 SNEGSKA (reference sequence). V was trimmed by 4 bases and J by 3 bases, leaving 7 bases between them. CDR3 amino acids: CSAKTVYEQYF. CDR3 bases: TGCAGTGCTAAAACAGTCTACGAGCAGTACTTC.

This chain connects TRBV9 to TRBJ1-1, with D perhaps TRBD1 (5 bases). This CDR3 has 13 amino acids. V shed 3 bases and J shed 5 bases, with 11 bases lying between them. CDR1 is SGDLS, CDR2 YYNGEE, per germline. The CDR3 DNA follows: TGTGCCAGCAGCGCGACAGCGAATACTGAAGCTTTCTTT. Its protein is CASSATANTEAFF.

The chain uses TRBV18 and TRBJ1-3; 7 bases line up with TRBD1. The CDR3 is 16 amino acids. V trimming: 2 bases; J trimming: 4 bases; junction bases outside the gene matches: 8. Germline V lookup: CDR1 KGHSH, CDR2 LQKENI. CDR3 in DNA: TGTGCCAGCTCACCAGGAGGGGGCCTAAGGGGAAACACCATATATTTT. Translation: CASSPGGGLRGNTIYF. Complete variable domain (other parts from reference TRBV18 and TRBJ1-3): NAGVMQNPRHLVRRRGQEARLRCSPMKGHSHVYWYRQLPEEGLKFMVYLQKENIIDESGMPKERFSAEFPKEGPSILRIQQVVRGDSAAYFCASSPGGGLRGNTIYFGEGSWLTVV.

The CDR3 DNA is TGTGCCAGCAGCTTAGGGCCTAGCGATACGCAGTATTTT. This sequence encodes CASSLGPSDTQYF. The chain is built from TRBV11-2 and TRBJ2-3; the D gene is possibly TRBD2 (5 bases). This CDR3 contains 13 residues. CDR1 is SGHAT, CDR2 FQNNGV, per germline. Deletions cut 1 base from V and 6 bases from J, with 8 bases between.

The chain combines TRBV7-2 with TRBJ2-1; D possibly corresponds to TRBD2 (5 bases). Deletions cut 1 base from V and 12 bases from J, with 13 bases between. The CDR3 is 13 amino acids. The germline V gene encodes CDR1 SGHTA and CDR2 FQGNSA. In nucleotides, the CDR3 is TGTGCCAGCAGCTTAGTGAGTTCGGGGAGGCAGTTCTTC. It codes for CASSLVSSGRQFF.

The chain recombines TRBV6-6 with TRBJ1-1, with TRBD1 matching over 9 bases. This CDR3 is built from 15 residues. Losses at the gene ends were 2 bases for V and 5 bases for J; bases not matched to a gene: 6. Germline V CDR1 and CDR2: MNHNY, SVGAGI (reference sequence). CDR3 nucleotide sequence: TGTGCCAGCAGTTACGGGGGACAGGGAGCTACTGAAGCTTTCTTT. This codes for CASSYGGQGATEAFF.

The chain employs TRBV5-1 and TRBJ2-5; 13 positions agree with TRBD2. Germline-derived CDR1 and CDR2 are SGHRS and YFSETQ. V gave up 1 base and J gave up 5 bases; unmatched junction bases: 5. The CDR3 has 16 amino acids. CDR3 coding DNA: TGCGCCAGCAGCTTGACTAGCGGGGGGGGTCGGGAGACCCAGTACTTC. Translating it yields CASSLTSGGGRETQYF.

CDR3 amino acids: CASRGAGQGMDTEAFF. In DNA, the CDR3 is TGTGCCAGCCGAGGGGCGGGACAGGGAATGGACACTGAAGCTTTCTTT. The gene calls are TRBV28 and TRBJ1-1; 9 nucleotides agree with TRBD1. CDR3 length equals 16 residues. V lost 8 bases to trimming and J lost 3 bases; unmatched junction nucleotides: 13. Germline CDR1 MDHEN, CDR2 SYDVKM.

This sequence joins TRBV24-1 and TRBJ2-2, with D unresolved. Looked up from germline, CDR1 is KGHDR and CDR2 is SFDVKD. The CDR3 totals 16 residues. V lost 0 bases and J 4 bases, leaving 11 bases between the germline ends. The CDR3 DNA follows: TGTGCCACCAGTGATTTGAAGCTAAGAGGCACCGGGGAGCTGTTTTTT. It translates to CATSDLKLRGTGELFF.

This clone was recorded only once. CDR3 DNA sequence: TGTGCTAGTGGTTTGTCGCCACCCCCAGGAGGTACGCAGTATTTT. It codes for CASGLSPPPGGTQYF. V gene TRBV12-5 combines with J gene TRBJ2-3, with D possibly being TRBD2 (5 bases). The germline V gene has CDR1 LGHNT and CDR2 FRNRAP. CDR3 size: 15 residues. The V end was cut by 2 bases, the J end by 8 bases, with 17 bases between.

This clone was recorded once. J is TRBJ1-4 and V is TRBV20-1; D call uncertain. There are 11 residues in the CDR3. The V gene lost 6 bases and the J gene lost 5 bases, with 7 bases spanning the gap. Germline CDR1 is DFQATT and CDR2 is SNEGSKA (reference sequence). CDR3 DNA sequence: TGCAGTGCGACTAAAAATGAAAAACTGTTTTTT. This sequence encodes CSATKNEKLFF.

The chain carries TRBV7-8 and TRBJ1-6, with unresolved D. Between the trimmed V and J ends, which lost 3 bases and 2 bases, there was a span of 8 bases. CDR1 is SGHVS, CDR2 FQNEAQ, per germline. This CDR3 is built from 15 residues. CDR3 in DNA: TGTGCCAGCAGCTTTTCCGGTACCTATAATTCACCCCTCCACTTT. It encodes CASSFSGTYNSPLHF.

On this clone itself: The germline gene is not matched at one end of the junction; a read error may be the cause. The chain couples TRBV7-7 to TRBJ2-7; D may be TRBD2 (5 bases). This CDR3 has 15 residues. Germline lookup yields CDR1 SSHAT and CDR2 FNYEAQ (reference sequence). The CDR3 nucleotides read TGTGCTAGCAGCTTAGCGAGGAGGAAGGCCTACGAGCAGTACTTC. This codes for CASSLARRKAYEQYF.